These 14 T cell receptor beta chains originate from one sample sequenced in a study of tumor-infiltrating lymphocytes in primary liver carcinoma. Investigators took RNA and DNA out together from 20-30 mg of unsorted bulk tissue. TCR beta cDNA was reverse-transcribed from around 0.55 ug of total RNA. The reaction used a constant-region primer and ProtoScript II reverse transcriptase. Each TCR beta library was derived from three nested multiplex PCR rounds that employed slightly modified ARM-PCR. Forward primers for TRBV1-TRBV30 and a C-beta reverse primer served the first two PCR rounds, at about 10 cycles each. TCRdb independently ran MiXCR on the multiplex PCR reads; one entry per CDR3 protein. This sample has 65,000 to 80,000 distinct CDR3 sequences; over 60% occur once, and the top ten carry 25% to 35%. Input material: liver tumor tissue from sampling region 4. As to subset: tumor region T4, right-lateral pole. All receptors derive from a man aged 35-49 years with primary liver carcinoma and hepatitis B virus infection.

As regards this clonotype: One end of the junction fails to match germline, which may point to a read error. The chain combines TRBV7-8 with TRBJ2-1; maybe TRBD2 (6 bases). Germline V gives CDR1 SGHVS, CDR2 FQNEAQ. The CDR3 covers 14 residues. In DNA form, the CDR3 reads TGTGCCAGCAACTTAGCGGAGGCCTACAATGAGCAGCTCTTC. Translation gives CASNLAEAYNEQLF. The whole variable domain, filled in from reference TRBV7-8 and TRBJ2-1, reads GAGVSQSPRYKVAKRGQDVALRCDPISGHVSLFWYQQALGQGPEFLTYFQNEAQLDKSGLPSDRFFAERPEGSVSTLKIQRTQQEDSAVYLCASNLAEAYNEQLFGPGTRLTVL.

On this clonotype itself: The junction departs from germline at one end; a sequencing error may be responsible. The CDR3 bases are TGCGCCAGCAGCGTCGGGGGAGCGGACACCGGGGAGCTGTTTTTT. It yields the protein CASSVGGADTGELFF. V gene TRBV12-3 or TRBV12-4 combines with J gene TRBJ2-2, with D possibly matching TRBD2 (6 bases). The CDR3 is 15 amino acids.

In this sample, this clonotype turned up many times. The V and J genes are TRBV6-5 and TRBJ2-7; the match to TRBD2 covers 9 bases. V lost 7 bases to trimming and J lost 0 bases; unmatched junction nucleotides: 4. The germline V gene has CDR1 MNHEY and CDR2 SVGAGI. This CDR3 is built from 14 residues. This CDR3 is CASTPAGGSYEQYF. DNA of the CDR3: TGTGCCAGCACCCCAGCGGGAGGCTCCTACGAGCAGTACTTC.

This clonotype has just one count. The chain carries TRBV27 and TRBJ1-5; D is unresolved. The CDR3 spans 15 residues. The V end lost 0 bases, the J end lost 4 bases, and 10 bases lay between the germline ends. Germline-derived CDR1 and CDR2 are MNHEY and SMNVEV (reference sequence). DNA of the CDR3: TGTGCCAGCAGTTTATCTTTGCCGTCGAATCAGCCCCAGCATTTT. It translates to CASSLSLPSNQPQHF.

Notes on this clonotype: Just one base apart from a much larger clone, this may be a read error. CDR3 sequence: CATNAPSGTEAFF. CDR3 DNA: TGTGCCACCAATGCTCCGTCTGGGACTGAAGCTTTCTTT. The chain carries TRBV24-1 and TRBJ1-1, with unresolved D. Germline CDR1 and CDR2: KGHDR and SFDVKD. The CDR3 loop spans 13 amino acids. V gave up 8 bases and J gave up 5 bases, with 14 bases separating them.

J is TRBJ1-2 and V is TRBV4-1, with D possibly TRBD1 on 5 matching bases. Germline loops: CDR1 MGHRA, CDR2 YSYEKL. The V gene lost 5 bases and the J gene lost 8 bases, with 12 bases spanning the gap. CDR3 size: 12 residues. This CDR3 is CASSKMTEGYTF. The DNA of the CDR3 is TGCGCCAGCAGCAAGATGACAGAAGGCTACACCTTC.

This chain links TRBV29-1 with TRBJ2-1, with 7 bases identical to TRBD1. CDR3 size: 14 residues. The V gene end was trimmed by 7 bases and the J gene end by 12 bases; junction bases not matched to a gene: 18. Germline values: CDR1 SQVTM, CDR2 ANQGSEA. As DNA, the CDR3 is TGCAGCGGATTGCCGGGACAGTGGGTAGATGTGCAGTTCTTC. This encodes CSGLPGQWVDVQFF.

This clonotype was seen a handful of times. A much larger clone lies one base from this, so it may be a read error. V usage is TRBV5-5 and J usage is TRBJ2-3; TRBD2 is a possible D gene (6 bases). The germline CDR1 and CDR2 sequences are SGHKS and YYEKEE (reference sequence). Trimming removed 0 bases at V and 5 bases at J, with 10 bases between. The CDR3 runs 14 residues. CDR3 amino acids: CASSLGPAGDTQYF. CDR3 sequence (DNA): TGTGCCAGCAGCTTGGGACCAGCGGGAGATACGCAGTATTTT.

Note on this clonotype: A clone one base away is much larger, so this may be a read error. The V call is TRBV7-2, the J call TRBJ2-7, with D possibly TRBD2 on 5 matching bases. This CDR3 has 14 residues. The V gene's germline CDR1 is SGHTA and CDR2 FQGNSA. The CDR3 bases are TGTGCCAGCAGCTTAAGTGGGAGACCCTACGAGCAGTGCTTC. It specifies CASSLSGRPYEQCF.

With respect to this clonotype: A read error may produce the germline difference seen at one junction end. The chain uses TRBV11-2 and TRBJ2-5; possible D gene TRBD2, 6 bases. Germline V gene data show CDR1 as SGHAT and CDR2 as FQNNGV. The CDR3 is 16 amino acids. CDR3: CAGRSRDSAHQETQCF. For the CDR3, the DNA is TGTGCCGGCAGATCCAGGGACTCGGCGCACCAAGAGACCCAGTGCTTC.

In the case of this clonotype: The junction differs from germline at one of its ends, possibly a read error. J is TRBJ1-2 and V is TRBV24-1; a possible D gene is TRBD1 (6 bases). The CDR3 extends over 18 amino acids. The germline gives CDR1 KGHDR, CDR2 SFDVKD. CDR3 sequence: CATSDTSPRTAEDYDYTF. As DNA, the CDR3 is TGTGCCACCAGTGATACAAGCCCCCGGACAGCCGAGGACTATGACTACACCTTC.

This rearrangement joins TRBV10-3 to TRBJ2-3; D gene uncertain. This CDR3 comprises 14 residues. Looked up from germline, CDR1 is ENHRY and CDR2 is SYGVKD. The V gene lost 3 bases and the J gene lost 1 base, with 8 bases spanning the gap. The CDR3 region has the DNA TGTGCCATCAGTGATAGACTGGGCACAGATACGCAGTATTTT. Its protein is CAISDRLGTDTQYF.

This clonotype showed up many times. The genes are TRBV6-5 and TRBJ1-5; D remains unclear. The length of the CDR3 is 13 residues. Germline V gene data show CDR1 as MNHEY and CDR2 as SVGAGI. The germline V and J ends were trimmed by 2 bases and 5 bases, with 7 bases remaining between them. CDR3 sequence: CASSYARYQPQHF. CDR3 DNA: TGTGCCAGCAGTTACGCCAGGTATCAGCCCCAGCATTTT.

CDR3 nucleotides: TGTGCCAGGATGAGCCTGCACTCCTACAATGGGCGGTTCTTC. Translation: CARMSLHSYNGRFF. The chain is built from TRBV6-6 and TRBJ2-1; D is ambiguous. The CDR3 length is 14 residues. CDR1 and CDR2 (germline): MNHNY, SVGAGI (reference sequence). With 9 bases removed from V and 15 bases from J, the gap between germline ends came to 27 bases.